These 11 T cell receptor beta chains share one sample of origin, sequenced in a study of cytomegalovirus exposure and HLA in healthy donors. Primers included in the PCR were 60 Vbeta and 13 Jbeta primers. TCRdb's table, derived via immunoSEQ multiplex PCR, lists solely in-frame clones and lacks some. The table lists 150,000 to 200,000 clones, more than 80% of them singletons, with 6.5% to 7.5% in the top ten. The sample comprised PBMCs. These receptors were taken from a woman in her twenties or thirties in good health and CMV-seropositive.

Only a few counts were recorded for this clone. The V call is TRBV5-1, the J call TRBJ2-1, with D unresolved. V lost 1 base and J lost 4, with 9 bases in between. The CDR3 extends over 14 amino acids. Germline V gives CDR1 SGHRS, CDR2 YFSETQ. CDR3 nucleotide sequence: TGCGCCAGCAGCTTGTCCCTGAGTTACAATGAGCAGTTCTTC. This encodes CASSLSLSYNEQFF.

This chain joins TRBV19 and TRBJ1-2, with 7 bases aligning to TRBD1. Trimming at V came to 5 bases and at J to 2 bases, leaving 14 bases not matched to a gene. The V gene's germline CDR1 is LNHDA and CDR2 SQIVND (reference sequence). The CDR3 contains 17 residues. The chain's CDR3 is CASSDRAGTNNNYGYTF. DNA for the CDR3: TGTGCCAGTAGTGACAGGGCTGGCACAAATAACAACTATGGCTACACCTTC.

This clone showed up just once. This CDR3 is CASTPRPGRGVGYTF. CDR3 coding DNA: TGTGCCAGTACCCCCCGTCCCGGCAGGGGGGTAGGCTACACCTTC. The chain combines TRBV19 with TRBJ1-2, with 7 bases lining up with TRBD1. Trimming removed 7 bases from V and 8 bases from J; junction bases left unmatched: 16. The CDR3 loop spans 15 amino acids. Germline CDR1 is LNHDA and CDR2 is SQIVND (reference sequence).

The chain uses TRBV25-1 and TRBJ1-6; D is undetermined. This CDR3 has 16 amino acids. Per germline, CDR1 MGHDK and CDR2 SYGVNS. Trimming took off 0 bases at V and 7 bases at J, with 13 bases between the two ends. The CDR3, as DNA: TGTGCCAGCAGTGAATATTCTGAGGGAAGAAATTCACCCCTCCACTTT. Its protein is CASSEYSEGRNSPLHF.

This chain links TRBV7-8 with TRBJ2-3; 10 bases map to TRBD2. CDR1 SGHVS and CDR2 FQNEAQ come from the germline V gene. The V gene end was trimmed by 4 bases and the J gene end by 3 bases; junction bases not matched to a gene: 7. The CDR3 is 16 residues long. The CDR3 is CASSSTYSGGTDTQYF. CDR3 bases: TGTGCCAGCAGCTCAACCTATAGCGGGGGGACAGATACGCAGTATTTT.

The chain joins TRBV4-3 to TRBJ2-3, with 9 bases identical to TRBD2. The junction had 5 bases not matched to a gene; V was cut back by 1 base and J by 0 bases. This CDR3 spans 17 amino acids. Germline assignment: CDR1 LGHNA and CDR2 YSLEER. DNA of the CDR3: TGCGCCAGCAGCCAAGGATGGACTAGCGATAGCACAGATACGCAGTATTTT. This gives the protein CASSQGWTSDSTDTQYF.

The rearrangement joins TRBV6-1 to TRBJ1-3, with D uncertain. Looked up from germline, CDR1 is MNHNS and CDR2 is SASEGT. The CDR3 runs 11 residues. The V gene lost 4 bases and the J gene lost 6 bases, with 4 bases spanning the gap. The CDR3 DNA reads as TGTGCCAGCAGTGCTTTAAACACCATATATTTT. Its translation: CASSALNTIYF.

CDR3 sequence: CASSIRGTVTGEQYF. Here the CDR3 DNA reads TGTGCCTCGTCGATTAGGGGGACAGTAACCGGCGAGCAGTACTTC. The rearrangement links TRBV9 to TRBJ2-7, with 7 nucleotides matching TRBD1. The CDR3 extends over 15 amino acids. Germline lookup yields CDR1 SGDLS and CDR2 YYNGEE. With 10 bases clipped from V and 6 bases from J, the junction kept 19 bases outside the gene matches.

The V call is TRBV4-1, the J call TRBJ1-5; a possible D gene is TRBD1 (5 bases). The V end lost 1 base, the J end lost 0 bases, and 7 bases lay between the germline ends. The length of the CDR3 is 15 residues. Germline V gives CDR1 MGHRA, CDR2 YSYEKL. The CDR3 coding sequence is TGCGCCAGCAGCCAAGTACAGGTTAGCAATCAGCCCCAGCATTTT. This gives the protein CASSQVQVSNQPQHF.

The V call is TRBV7-2, the J call TRBJ1-2, with 9 bases lining up with TRBD1. The trim removed 4 bases at V and 4 bases at J, leaving 7 bases unmatched. The CDR3 contains 15 residues. Germline loops: CDR1 SGHTA, CDR2 FQGNSA. As DNA, the CDR3 is TGTGCCAGCAGCTACCGGACAGGGGCTAGCTATGGCTACACCTTC. Translated, it gives CASSYRTGASYGYTF.

This chain links TRBV11-3 with TRBJ2-1; D possibly corresponds to TRBD2 (5 bases). Germline V CDR1 and CDR2: SGHNT, YENEEA. The CDR3 extends over 13 amino acids. The V end lost 5 bases, the J end lost 9 bases, and 14 bases lay between the germline ends. The CDR3 DNA sequence: TGTGCCAGCAGCACAACTAGAACCAGTGAGCAGTTCTTC. Its protein product is CASSTTRTSEQFF.